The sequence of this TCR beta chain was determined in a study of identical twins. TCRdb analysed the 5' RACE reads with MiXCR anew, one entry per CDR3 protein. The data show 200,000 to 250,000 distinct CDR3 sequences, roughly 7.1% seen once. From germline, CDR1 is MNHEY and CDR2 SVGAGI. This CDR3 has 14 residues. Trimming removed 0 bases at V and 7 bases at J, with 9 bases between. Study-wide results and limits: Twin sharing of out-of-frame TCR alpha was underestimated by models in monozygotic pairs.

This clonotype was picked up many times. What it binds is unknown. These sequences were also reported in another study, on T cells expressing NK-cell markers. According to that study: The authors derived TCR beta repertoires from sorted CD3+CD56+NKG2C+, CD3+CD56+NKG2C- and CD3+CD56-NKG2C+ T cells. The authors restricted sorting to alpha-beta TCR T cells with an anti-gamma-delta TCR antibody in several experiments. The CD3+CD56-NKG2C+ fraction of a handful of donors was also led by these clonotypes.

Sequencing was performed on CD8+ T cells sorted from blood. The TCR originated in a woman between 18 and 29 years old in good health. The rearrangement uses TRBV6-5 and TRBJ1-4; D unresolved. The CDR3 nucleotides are TGTGCCAGCAGTTACTCGTCCAGGCCTGAAAAACTGTTTTTT. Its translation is CASSYSSRPEKLFF.